Each of the 24 T cell receptor beta chains below was sequenced from the same sample in a study of T cell repertoires in cytomegalovirus infection. TCRdb passed the reads through MiXCR, listing each CDR3 protein once. The profile shows around 450,000 distinct CDR3 sequences, approximately 32% of them singletons. The sequencing input was PBMCs. These receptors came from a human donor in good health (CMV status not recorded). Some clones in this sample may be carry-over from other donors' samples.

This clonotype occurred many times. The chain combines TRBV28 with TRBJ2-7; D is unclear. The CDR3 is made up of 15 amino acids. Trimming cost V 3 bases and J 2 bases, with 14 bases left between them. In germline, CDR1 is MDHEN, CDR2 SYDVKM. The CDR3 loop reads CASSFFKAKTYEQYF. Here the CDR3 DNA reads TGTGCCAGCAGTTTTTTTAAGGCCAAAACCTACGAGCAGTACTTC.

This rearrangement joins TRBV27 to TRBJ1-1, with TRBD1 identical over 7 bases. The CDR3 runs to 14 residues. Germline trimming cut 5 bases from V and 5 bases from J; bases unmatched to any gene: 8. Germline-derived CDR1 and CDR2 are MNHEY and SMNVEV (reference sequence). CDR3 sequence: CASSTTGAWTEAFF. In DNA, the CDR3 is TGTGCCAGCAGTACCACAGGGGCGTGGACTGAAGCTTTCTTT.

This clonotype has at least ten counts. The chain joins TRBV7-2 to TRBJ2-2, with D hard to call. V was shortened by 2 bases and J by 2 bases, with 12 bases between the two germline ends. CDR1 SGHTA and CDR2 FQGNSA come from the germline V gene. The CDR3 extends over 16 amino acids. CDR3 nucleotide sequence: TGTGCCAGCAGCTTACCGGGTCTGACAAACACCGGGGAGCTGTTTTTT. It translates to CASSLPGLTNTGELFF.

This clonotype occurred a few times. The genes are TRBV29-1 and TRBJ2-7; D remains unclear. CDR1 and CDR2 from the germline V gene are SQVTM and ANQGSEA. Trimming shortened V by 2 bases and J by 0 bases, and 8 bases separated the two germline ends. The CDR3 is 13 amino acids. CDR3 coding DNA: TGCAGCGTTGAACTAGGATTCTCCTACGAGCAGTACTTC. This codes for CSVELGFSYEQYF.

The chain couples TRBV7-8 to TRBJ1-1, with D maybe TRBD1 (5 bases). V gave up 1 base and J gave up 11 bases, with 17 bases separating them. The CDR3 has 14 amino acids. In germline, CDR1 is SGHVS, CDR2 FQNEAQ. The CDR3 reads CASSLGRGRGNAFF. CDR3 DNA: TGTGCCAGCAGCTTAGGGAGAGGTAGGGGCAATGCTTTCTTT. The variable domain in full, completed from reference TRBV7-8 and TRBJ1-1, reads GAGVSQSPRYKVAKRGQDVALRCDPISGHVSLFWYQQALGQGPEFLTYFQNEAQLDKSGLPSDRFFAERPEGSVSTLKIQRTQQEDSAVYLCASSLGRGRGNAFFGQGTRLTVV.

This clonotype has more than one count but fewer than ten. CDR3 in amino acids: CASSQERKRGKDTEAFF. The CDR3 DNA reads as TGCGCCAGCAGCCAAGAGAGAAAAAGGGGCAAGGACACTGAAGCTTTCTTT. The genes are TRBV4-1 and TRBJ1-1; possible D gene TRBD1, 5 bases. Germline V gene lookup returns CDR1 MGHRA and CDR2 YSYEKL. V lost 0 bases and J 3 bases, leaving 17 bases between the germline ends. This CDR3 has 17 amino acids.

The V call is TRBV6-6, the J call TRBJ2-7, with D unclear. The germline V gene encodes CDR1 MNHNY and CDR2 SVGAGI (reference sequence). V lost 7 bases and J lost 0, with 13 bases in between. The CDR3 runs to 14 residues. In DNA form, the CDR3 reads TGTGCCAGCACCAACAACTTAAGCTCCTACGAGCAGTACTTC. As protein: CASTNNLSSYEQYF.

Turning to this clonotype: Sequence at one end of the junction differs from germline and may be a read error. V and J are TRBV27 and TRBJ2-1; unclear D gene. Germline CDR1 reads MNHEY; CDR2 reads SMNVEV (reference sequence). The CDR3 totals 11 residues. CDR3 bases: TGTGACAGCAGTAGATTCAATGAGCAGTTCTTC. Protein product: CDSSRFNEQFF.

The chain couples TRBV6-6 to TRBJ2-1; D possibly corresponds to TRBD1 (6 bases). The germline CDR1 and CDR2 sequences are MNHNY and SVGAGI (reference sequence). The CDR3 totals 17 residues. Trimming took off 2 bases at V and 4 bases at J, with 18 bases between the two ends. The CDR3 sequence is CASSYTSDRLLYNEQFF. The CDR3 DNA reads as TGTGCCAGCAGTTACACATCCGACAGGTTACTTTACAATGAGCAGTTCTTC.

J is TRBJ1-1 and V is TRBV12-3 or TRBV12-4; D remains ambiguous. Trimming shortened V by 2 bases and J by 11 bases, and 6 bases separated the two germline ends. CDR3 size: 10 residues. CDR3 residues: CASSLLGAFF. The CDR3 DNA reads TGTGCCAGCAGTTTACTCGGGGCTTTCTTT.

This clonotype was seen repeatedly, ten times or more. The chain links TRBV12-3 or TRBV12-4 to TRBJ1-4, with D unresolved. The CDR3 consists of 13 residues. Between the trimmed V and J ends, which lost 6 bases and 8 bases, there was a span of 13 bases. The CDR3 protein is CASRTRVAEKLFF. DNA of the CDR3: TGTGCCAGCAGAACAAGGGTAGCGGAAAAACTGTTTTTT.

Many counts were recorded for this clonotype. V is TRBV7-2 and J is TRBJ2-1; D is tentatively TRBD1 or TRBD2 (5 bases each). The length of the CDR3 is 15 residues. V gave up 4 bases and J gave up 5 bases, with 15 bases separating them. The V gene's germline CDR1 is SGHTA and CDR2 FQGNSA. Written as DNA, the CDR3 is TGTGCCAGCAGCTCCATGGGGGTGCGGGACAATGAGCAGTTCTTC. Encoded protein: CASSSMGVRDNEQFF.

J is TRBJ1-1 and V is TRBV18; no reliable D call. The CDR3 totals 12 residues. Germline V gives CDR1 KGHSH, CDR2 LQKENI. The ends were cut back, 3 bases at V and 6 bases at J, with 8 bases in the middle. As DNA, the CDR3 is TGTGCCAGCTCACCTACGGGGTCTGAAGCTTTCTTT. It is translated as CASSPTGSEAFF.

This clonotype was counted many times. V usage is TRBV29-1 and J usage is TRBJ2-5; D gene ambiguous. The CDR3 consists of 12 residues. The V end lost 4 bases, the J end lost 1 base, and 7 bases lay between the germline ends. CDR1 and CDR2 (germline): SQVTM, ANQGSEA. In nucleotides, the CDR3 is TGCAGCGTTGGAGCGAGCCAAGAGACCCAGTACTTC. Its protein product is CSVGASQETQYF.

This clonotype has a count of ten or more. The rearrangement uses TRBV6-1 and TRBJ1-1; D not certain. The CDR3 has 14 residues. Trimming left V 6 bases short and J 4 bases short, with 15 bases between. CDR1 and CDR2 from the germline V gene are MNHNS and SASEGT. The CDR3 sequence is CASRDGRRTTEAFF. The CDR3 DNA is TGTGCCAGCAGAGACGGACGGAGGACCACTGAAGCTTTCTTT.

The chain couples TRBV7-6 to TRBJ2-1, with D perhaps matching TRBD1 (6 bases). Germline CDR1 is SGHVS and CDR2 is FNYEAQ. Between the trimmed V and J ends, which lost 2 bases and 1 base, there was a span of 9 bases. The CDR3 consists of 15 residues. CDR3 amino acids: CASSLSGDSYNEQFF. The CDR3 DNA sequence: TGTGCCAGCAGCTTATCAGGGGATTCCTACAATGAGCAGTTCTTC.

As DNA, the CDR3 is TGTGCCAGCAGTCGAGGGACAGGGTTCACGTCCTATGGCTACACCTTC. This gives the protein CASSRGTGFTSYGYTF. The chain joins TRBV6-5 to TRBJ1-2; TRBD1 matches at 9 bases. Trimming at V came to 5 bases and at J to 4 bases, leaving 11 bases not matched to a gene. The CDR3 totals 16 residues. Germline V lookup: CDR1 MNHEY, CDR2 SVGAGI.

This clonotype came up many times. The V call is TRBV6-1, the J call TRBJ1-5; D gene unclear. V was pared by 3 bases and J by 2 bases, with 11 bases between. The CDR3 is 15 amino acids. The V gene's germline CDR1 is MNHNS and CDR2 SASEGT. CDR3 sequence (DNA): TGTGCCAGCAGTGAGTCTATTGGGGGCAATCAGCCCCAGCATTTT. Translating gives CASSESIGGNQPQHF.

This clonotype was seen a handful of times. The V and J genes are TRBV10-2 and TRBJ2-3; 7 bases fit TRBD1. This CDR3 comprises 11 residues. Looked up from germline, CDR1 is WSHSY and CDR2 is SAAADI. V shed 7 bases and J 12 bases; nucleotides not matched to a gene: 7. The CDR3: CASISEGGQYF. The DNA for the CDR3 is TGCGCCAGCATTAGTGAAGGGGGCCAGTATTTT.

This clonotype was observed at least ten times. The chain carries TRBV28 and TRBJ2-1, with D unresolved. CDR1 and CDR2 from the germline V gene are MDHEN and SYDVKM. Trimming took off 6 bases at V and 2 bases at J, with 2 bases between the two ends. The CDR3 extends over 11 amino acids. CDR3 sequence: CASSTYNEQFF. The CDR3 region has the DNA TGTGCCAGCAGCACCTACAATGAGCAGTTCTTC.

This clonotype showed up just a few times. This sequence joins TRBV5-1 and TRBJ1-2, with a possible D match to TRBD1 (5 bases). In germline, CDR1 is SGHRS, CDR2 YFSETQ. With 1 base removed from V and 0 bases from J, the gap between germline ends came to 16 bases. The CDR3 is 17 residues long. CDR3 nucleotides: TGCGCCAGCAGCTTGTATTCCACCGGGACCTCTAACTATGGCTACACCTTC. This translates into CASSLYSTGTSNYGYTF.

About this clonotype: Its ends do not fully match the called genes, so a read error is possible. The CDR3 here is CASSPTGNYEPDF. The CDR3 DNA reads TGTGCCAGCAGTCCGACAGGGAACTACGAGCCGGACTTC. The chain has TRBV6-5 and TRBJ2-7; 7 bases line up with TRBD1. The CDR3 consists of 13 residues. Per germline, CDR1 MNHEY and CDR2 SVGAGI.

A few counts support this clonotype. The chain employs TRBV12-3 or TRBV12-4 and TRBJ2-7; 11 positions agree with TRBD2. J lost 5 bases, V lost 3 bases, and 6 bases had no gene match. The CDR3 is made up of 15 amino acids. In DNA form, the CDR3 reads TGTGCCAGCAGTTTTAGCGGGGGGGCTCTAAACGAGCAGTACTTC. Its protein is CASSFSGGALNEQYF.

V is TRBV6-6 and J is TRBJ2-3; 10 bases align to TRBD1. Germline CDR1 reads MNHNY; CDR2 reads SVGAGI (reference sequence). V lost 6 bases, J lost 0 bases, and 0 bases stayed unmatched. The CDR3 is 14 residues long. CDR3 bases: TGTGCCAGCAGGGACAGGGGGAGCACAGATACGCAGTATTTT. This gives the protein CASRDRGSTDTQYF.